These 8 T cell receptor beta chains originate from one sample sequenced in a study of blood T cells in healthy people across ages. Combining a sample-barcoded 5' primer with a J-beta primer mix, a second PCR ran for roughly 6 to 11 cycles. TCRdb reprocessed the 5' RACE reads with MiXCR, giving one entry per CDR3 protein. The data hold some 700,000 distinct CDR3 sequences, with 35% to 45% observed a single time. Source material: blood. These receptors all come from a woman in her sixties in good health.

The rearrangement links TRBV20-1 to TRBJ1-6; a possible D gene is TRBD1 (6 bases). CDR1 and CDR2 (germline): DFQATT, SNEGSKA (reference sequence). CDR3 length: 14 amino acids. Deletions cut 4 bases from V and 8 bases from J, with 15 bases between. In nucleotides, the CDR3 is TGCAGTGCTACGTTTGGGACAATTGATTCACCCCTCCACTTT. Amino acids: CSATFGTIDSPLHF.

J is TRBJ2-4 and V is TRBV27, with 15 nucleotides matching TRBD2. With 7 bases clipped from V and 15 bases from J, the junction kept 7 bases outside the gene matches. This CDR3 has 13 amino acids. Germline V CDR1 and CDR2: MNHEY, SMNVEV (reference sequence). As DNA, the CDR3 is TGTGCCAGCACCGGGACTAGCGGGAGGCCCACGTACTTC. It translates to CASTGTSGRPTYF.

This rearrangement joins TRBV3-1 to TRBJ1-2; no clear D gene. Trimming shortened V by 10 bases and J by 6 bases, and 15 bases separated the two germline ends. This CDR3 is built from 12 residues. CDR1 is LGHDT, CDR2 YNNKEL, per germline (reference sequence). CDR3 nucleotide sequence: TGTGCCACCCGGACGGCCGCCCATGGCTACACCTTC. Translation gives CATRTAAHGYTF.

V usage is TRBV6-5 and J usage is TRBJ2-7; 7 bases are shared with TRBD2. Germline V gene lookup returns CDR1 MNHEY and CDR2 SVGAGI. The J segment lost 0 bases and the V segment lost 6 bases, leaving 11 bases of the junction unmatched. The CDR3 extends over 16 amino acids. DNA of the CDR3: TGTGCCAGCAGGGGTGCGGGGGTCCCATCCTCCTACGAGCAGTACTTC. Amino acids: CASRGAGVPSSYEQYF.

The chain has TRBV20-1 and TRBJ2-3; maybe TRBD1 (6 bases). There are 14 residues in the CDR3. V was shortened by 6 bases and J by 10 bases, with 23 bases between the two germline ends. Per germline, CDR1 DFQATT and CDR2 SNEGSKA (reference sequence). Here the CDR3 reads CSADRDTFGTAQYF. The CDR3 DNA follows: TGCAGTGCCGACCGGGACACATTCGGCACGGCGCAGTATTTT.

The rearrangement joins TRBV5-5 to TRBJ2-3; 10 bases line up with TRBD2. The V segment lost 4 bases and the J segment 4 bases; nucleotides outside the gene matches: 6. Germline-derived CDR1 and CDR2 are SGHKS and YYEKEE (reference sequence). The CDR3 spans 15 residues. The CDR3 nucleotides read TGTGCCAGCAGCCAAAGACTAGCGGGCCCAGATACGCAGTATTTT. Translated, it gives CASSQRLAGPDTQYF.

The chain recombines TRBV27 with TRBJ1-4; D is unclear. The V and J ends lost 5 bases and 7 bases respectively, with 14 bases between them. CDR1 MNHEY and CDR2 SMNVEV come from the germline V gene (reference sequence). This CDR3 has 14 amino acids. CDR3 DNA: TGTGCCAGCAGTCCCCGGAGGCGCGGTGAAAAACTGTTTTTT. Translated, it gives CASSPRRRGEKLFF.

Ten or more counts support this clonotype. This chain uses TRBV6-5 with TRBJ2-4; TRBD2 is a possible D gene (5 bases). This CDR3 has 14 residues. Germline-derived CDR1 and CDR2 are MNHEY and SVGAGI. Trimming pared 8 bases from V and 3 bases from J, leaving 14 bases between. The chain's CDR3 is CASGVRRDKNIQYF. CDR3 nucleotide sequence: TGTGCCAGCGGGGTTCGCCGGGACAAAAACATTCAGTACTTC.